This entry lists 25 T cell receptor beta chains sequenced from one sample in a study of early T cells in non-severe SARS-CoV-2 infection. TCRdb re-called the 5' RACE reads with MiXCR, one entry per CDR3 protein. This repertoire shows approximately 37,000 distinct CDR3 sequences, roughly 5.4% found once; its top ten account for approximately 6%. The sequenced sample was whole blood, obtained at baseline. Receptor source: an adult who was a healthcare worker with PCR-confirmed SARS-CoV-2 infection or an uninfected control (not recorded which).

This clonotype was recorded many times. The chain links TRBV11-2 to TRBJ2-3; 10 bases map to TRBD2. The germline V gene encodes CDR1 SGHAT and CDR2 FQNNGV. This CDR3 comprises 16 residues. The trim removed 1 base at V and 6 bases at J, leaving 7 bases unmatched. CDR3 bases: TGTGCCAGCAGCTTAGCAGCGGGAGGGCTGCGGGATACGCAGTATTTT. Protein product: CASSLAAGGLRDTQYF.

The genes are TRBV7-2 and TRBJ2-4; D possibly corresponds to TRBD1 (5 bases). This CDR3 spans 13 amino acids. The germline CDR1 and CDR2 sequences are SGHTA and FQGNSA. V lost 1 base to trimming and J lost 9 bases, with 10 bases between them. The CDR3 sequence is CASSLDRIGIQYF. CDR3 nucleotides: TGTGCCAGCAGCTTAGACAGGATCGGCATTCAGTACTTC. Based on the CDR3 plus reference TRBV7-2 and TRBJ2-4, the full variable domain is GAGVSQSPSNKVTEKGKDVELRCDPISGHTALYWYRQSLGQGLEFLIYFQGNSAPDKSGLPSDRFSAERTGGSVSTLTIQRTQQEDSAVYLCASSLDRIGIQYFGAGTRLSVL.

The table lists this clonotype with a few counts. The chain employs TRBV24-1 and TRBJ2-2, with D hard to call. Germline CDR1 and CDR2: KGHDR and SFDVKD. Trimming took off 5 bases at V and 5 bases at J, with 11 bases between the two ends. This CDR3 region has 14 residues. The CDR3 DNA follows: TGTGCCACCAGTGCGTACGCGAGAACCGGGGAGCTGTTTTTT. This translates into CATSAYARTGELFF.

V gene TRBV4-1 combines with J gene TRBJ1-2; D might be TRBD1 (5 bases). Germline V gives CDR1 MGHRA, CDR2 YSYEKL. V was cut by 0 bases and J by 3 bases, with 8 bases left in between. The CDR3 runs to 14 residues. For the CDR3, the DNA is TGCGCCAGCAGCCAAGAGGCAGGGTACTATGGCTACACCTTC. It translates to CASSQEAGYYGYTF.

This clonotype appeared many times. CDR3 sequence: CASSSTGFDSNQPQHF. CDR3 nucleotides: TGCGCCAGCAGCTCGACGGGATTTGATAGCAATCAGCCCCAGCATTTT. V is TRBV10-2 and J is TRBJ1-5, with D uncertain. The CDR3 has 16 residues. Germline values: CDR1 WSHSY, CDR2 SAAADI. V shed 6 bases and J shed 0 bases, with 15 bases lying between them.

This clonotype was observed many times. The chain is built from TRBV19 and TRBJ2-1, with 7 positions matching TRBD2. The CDR3 covers 15 residues. Germline trimming cut 6 bases from V and 2 bases from J; bases unmatched to any gene: 7. CDR1 and CDR2 (germline): LNHDA, SQIVND (reference sequence). Here the CDR3 reads CASRRSAGPYNEQFF. The CDR3 nucleotides read TGTGCCAGTAGGCGGTCAGCGGGACCCTACAATGAGCAGTTCTTC.

This clonotype showed up many times. The J gene is TRBJ1-2, the V gene TRBV28; D unresolved. V dropped 4 bases and J dropped 4 bases, with 10 bases sitting between them. The CDR3 totals 13 residues. Germline V gene lookup returns CDR1 MDHEN and CDR2 SYDVKM. The CDR3 protein is CASSSPKIYGYTF. CDR3 bases: TGTGCCAGCAGTTCCCCCAAAATCTATGGCTACACCTTC.

Ten or more counts support this clonotype. The chain links TRBV5-1 to TRBJ2-1; 10 bases are shared with TRBD2. The germline V gene encodes CDR1 SGHRS and CDR2 YFSETQ. Trimming at V came to 4 bases and at J to 7 bases, leaving 8 bases not matched to a gene. There are 15 residues in the CDR3. The DNA of the CDR3 is TGCGCCAGCAGCACGGGACTAGCGTACCTAAATGAGCAGTTCTTC. Amino acid sequence: CASSTGLAYLNEQFF.

This clonotype appeared many times. V is TRBV24-1 and J is TRBJ2-3; a possible D gene is TRBD2 (5 bases). The V gene's germline CDR1 is KGHDR and CDR2 SFDVKD. This CDR3 comprises 17 residues. V shed 1 base and J shed 2 bases, with 15 bases lying between them. The CDR3 bases are TGTGCCACCAGTGATTTAATCGTCGGGGAAAACACAGATACGCAGTATTTT. Protein product: CATSDLIVGENTDTQYF.

This sequence joins TRBV28 and TRBJ1-5; TRBD1 aligns across 11 bases. Germline V gene lookup returns CDR1 MDHEN and CDR2 SYDVKM. The J segment lost 4 bases and the V segment lost 5 bases, leaving 4 bases of the junction unmatched. The CDR3 covers 15 residues. The CDR3 DNA reads as TGTGCCAGCAGTATAGGGACAGGGGGAAATCAGCCCCAGCATTTT. Translation: CASSIGTGGNQPQHF.

This clonotype was counted at least ten times. V and J are TRBV3-1 and TRBJ2-7; D remains ambiguous. CDR1 LGHDT and CDR2 YNNKEL come from the germline V gene (reference sequence). With 4 bases removed from V and 0 bases from J, the gap between germline ends came to 10 bases. The CDR3 totals 14 residues. CDR3 nucleotides: TGTGCCAGCAGCCCCGGCCGGAGCTCCTACGAGCAGTACTTC. Residues: CASSPGRSSYEQYF.

This clonotype came up many times. This chain connects TRBV14 to TRBJ1-4; a weak D match, TRBD1 (5 bases). This CDR3 region has 17 residues. Looked up from germline, CDR1 is SGHDN and CDR2 is FVKESK. Between the trimmed V and J ends, which lost 0 bases and 6 bases, there was a span of 17 bases. The CDR3 reads CASSQDPVAGIDEKLFF. CDR3 sequence (DNA): TGTGCCAGCAGCCAAGATCCAGTCGCAGGGATCGATGAAAAACTGTTTTTT.

The genes are TRBV28 and TRBJ2-2; D remains ambiguous. This CDR3 contains 16 residues. Germline V gene sequence: CDR1 MDHEN, CDR2 SYDVKM. V lost 4 bases, J lost 1 base, and 13 bases lay in between. Written as DNA, the CDR3 is TGTGCCAGCAGTTCAAGGGTTTCGGAGAACACCGGGGAGCTGTTTTTT. Amino acids: CASSSRVSENTGELFF.

This clonotype has at least ten counts. DNA of the CDR3: TGTGCCAGCAGTTCGGACAGCCTCTTGACCGAGCAGTACTTC. Translated: CASSSDSLLTEQYF. This chain joins TRBV27 and TRBJ2-7; the D gene is possibly TRBD1 (6 bases). The CDR3 runs to 14 residues. CDR1 MNHEY and CDR2 SMNVEV come from the germline V gene (reference sequence). Between the trimmed V and J ends, which lost 4 bases and 6 bases, there was a span of 16 bases.

There are many counts of this clonotype. J is TRBJ2-7 and V is TRBV7-6; D call uncertain. The germline gives CDR1 SGHVS, CDR2 FNYEAQ. With 1 base removed from V and 6 bases from J, the gap between germline ends came to 10 bases. This CDR3 has 13 amino acids. For the CDR3, the DNA is TGTGCCAGCAGCTTAGAGGTGGCCGGCGAGCAGTACTTC. This gives the protein CASSLEVAGEQYF.

About this clonotype itself: This could be a read error, since a much larger clone is one nucleotide away. The V gene is TRBV3-1, the J gene TRBJ2-1; D is unclear. The germline gives CDR1 LGHDT, CDR2 YNNKEL (reference sequence). The CDR3 length is 15 residues. The CDR3 here is CASSQDTLLNDERFF. In nucleotides, the CDR3 is TGTGCCAGCAGCCAAGATACACTATTGAACGATGAGCGGTTCTTC.

The V gene is TRBV28, the J gene TRBJ2-7; 9 bases are shared with TRBD1. J lost 6 bases, V lost 7 bases, and 10 bases had no gene match. CDR1 is MDHEN and CDR2 is SYDVKM in the germline V gene. The CDR3 runs 14 residues. The CDR3 region is CASTIGTGFTEQYF. The DNA of the CDR3 is TGTGCCAGCACCATTGGGACAGGGTTCACCGAGCAGTACTTC.

V is TRBV18 and J is TRBJ2-5; D possibly corresponds to TRBD1 (7 bases). This CDR3 has 16 amino acids. V dropped 0 bases and J dropped 4 bases, with 15 bases sitting between them. CDR1 and CDR2 from the germline V gene are KGHSH and LQKENI. CDR3 nucleotide sequence: TGTGCCAGCTCACCACCGACAGGGCATAGCGGAGAGACCCAGTACTTC. Its protein product is CASSPPTGHSGETQYF.

The chain recombines TRBV11-2 with TRBJ2-5; D possibly corresponds to TRBD1 (5 bases). The V and J ends lost 1 base and 5 bases respectively, with 8 bases between them. Germline assignment: CDR1 SGHAT and CDR2 FQNNGV. CDR3 length: 13 residues. DNA for the CDR3: TGTGCCAGCAGCTTAGCCTACAGGGAGACCCAGTACTTC. This sequence encodes CASSLAYRETQYF.

This clonotype was counted between two and nine times. V gene TRBV28 combines with J gene TRBJ1-1; 9 bases line up with TRBD1. V trimming: 6 bases; J trimming: 3 bases; junction bases outside the gene matches: 2. The CDR3 sequence is 13 residues long. Germline CDR1 and CDR2: MDHEN and SYDVKM. CDR3 loop: CASRRTGDTEAFF. The CDR3 nucleotides read TGTGCCAGCAGACGGACAGGGGACACTGAAGCTTTCTTT. Filled out from reference TRBV28 and TRBJ1-1, the complete variable domain reads DVKVTQSSRYLVKRTGEKVFLECVQDMDHENMFWYRQDPGLGLRLIYFSYDVKMKEKGDIPEGYSVSREKKERFSLILESASTNQTSMYLCASRRTGDTEAFFGQGTRLTVV.

This clonotype came up many times. This chain joins TRBV20-1 and TRBJ1-6, with a tentative D call TRBD1 (5 bases). The CDR3 runs to 16 residues. Between the trimmed V and J ends, which lost 8 bases and 6 bases, there was a span of 23 bases. Germline CDR1 and CDR2: DFQATT and SNEGSKA (reference sequence). The CDR3 DNA sequence: TGCAGTCCCACGTGGGGCGGGGGAGCTAGTAATTCACCCCTCCACTTT. This encodes CSPTWGGGASNSPLHF.

This clonotype was observed at least ten times. The chain combines TRBV2 with TRBJ1-1, with D maybe TRBD1 (5 bases). V was shortened by 7 bases and J by 6 bases, with 15 bases between the two germline ends. The CDR3 contains 13 residues. The V gene's germline CDR1 is SNHLY and CDR2 FYNNEI. This chain's CDR3 is CASTGARGSEAFF. The CDR3 region has the DNA TGTGCCAGCACTGGGGCGAGGGGCTCTGAAGCTTTCTTT.

The chain carries TRBV12-3 or TRBV12-4 and TRBJ2-1, with D unclear. Trimming shortened V by 2 bases and J by 5 bases, and 16 bases separated the two germline ends. This CDR3 has 16 residues. As DNA, the CDR3 is TGTGCCAGCAGTTTACGGTGGCAGAGATCCCACAATGAGCAGTTCTTC. Translating gives CASSLRWQRSHNEQFF.

This clonotype has just a few counts. The V call is TRBV6-5, the J call TRBJ2-1; 12 nucleotides align to TRBD2. This CDR3 has 13 amino acids. With 10 bases clipped from V and 9 bases from J, the junction kept 7 bases outside the gene matches. Germline CDR1 is MNHEY and CDR2 is SVGAGI. The CDR3 DNA follows: TGTGCCATCGGACTAGCGGGAAATCCTGAGCAGTTCTTC. Protein: CAIGLAGNPEQFF.

This clonotype was observed at least ten times. The chain carries TRBV6-2 or TRBV6-3 and TRBJ2-7, with unresolved D. The germline V gene has CDR1 MNHEY and CDR2 SVGEGT. There are 14 residues in the CDR3. Trimming pared 2 bases from V and 2 bases from J, leaving 10 bases between. Here the CDR3 DNA reads TGTGCCAGCAGTTACGATCGGTCCCCCTACGAGCAGTACGTC. Translating gives CASSYDRSPYEQYV.